This TCR beta chain was recovered during a study of T cells after yellow fever vaccination. Notes on the study in general: Weaker overall was a secondary response that nonetheless peaked faster, on day 5 versus 15.

Only a few counts were recorded for this clonotype. Template switching with 5'RACE generated the TCR cDNA and added a universal primer site and UMIs. TCRdb redid the calling of the 5' RACE reads with MiXCR, one entry per CDR3 protein. Of some 54,000 distinct CDR3 sequences listed, around 6.7% are singletons. The trim removed 5 bases at V and 0 bases at J, leaving 3 bases unmatched. The CDR3 consists of 15 residues. Germline loops: CDR1 SGHTA, CDR2 FQGNSA. The TCR originated in a young man who received the YFV17D yellow fever vaccine. Sequencing used CD8+ T cells not binding an NS4B(214-222) dextramer, sorted from PBMCs, obtained roughly 45 days after the first yellow fever vaccination. The V gene is TRBV7-2, the J gene TRBJ2-3; TRBD2 aligns across 9 bases. CDR3 bases: TGTGCCAGCAGCGACCTAGCGGGGAGCACAGATACGCAGTATTTT. Its protein is CASSDLAGSTDTQYF. Filled out from reference TRBV7-2 and TRBJ2-3, the complete variable domain reads GAGVSQSPSNKVTEKGKDVELRCDPISGHTALYWYRQSLGQGLEFLIYFQGNSAPDKSGLPSDRFSAERTGGSVSTLTIQRTQQEDSAVYLCASSDLAGSTDTQYFGPGTRLTVL.